This T cell receptor beta chain was found in a study of cytomegalovirus exposure and HLA in healthy donors. In germline, CDR1 is SGHVS, CDR2 FNYEAQ. This CDR3 comprises 15 residues. V shed 5 bases and J shed 0 bases, with 14 bases lying between them. The PCR employed 60 Vbeta primers together with 13 Jbeta primers. Sequenced by immunoSEQ multiplex PCR; TCRdb stores in-frame clones only, minus some. The listing records about 200,000 clones. Sequencing was carried out using PBMCs. The chain joins TRBV7-6 to TRBJ2-7, with a possible D match to TRBD2 (6 bases). This TCR was sampled from a woman in her thirties in good health and CMV-seropositive. CDR3 amino acids: CASSPGRGSSYEQYF. The CDR3 DNA reads TGTGCCAGCAGCCCCGGGCGGGGTAGCTCCTACGAGCAGTACTTC.